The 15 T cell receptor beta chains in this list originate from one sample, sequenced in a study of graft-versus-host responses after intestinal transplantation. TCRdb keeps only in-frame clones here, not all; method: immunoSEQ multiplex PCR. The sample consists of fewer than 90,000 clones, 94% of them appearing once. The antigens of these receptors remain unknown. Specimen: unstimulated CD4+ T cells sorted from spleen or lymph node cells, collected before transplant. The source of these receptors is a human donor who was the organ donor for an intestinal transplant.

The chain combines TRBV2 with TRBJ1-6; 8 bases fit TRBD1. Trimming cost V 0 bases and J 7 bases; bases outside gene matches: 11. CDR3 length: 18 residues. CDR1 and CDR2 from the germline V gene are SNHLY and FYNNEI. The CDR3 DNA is TGTGCCAGCAGTGAAGCCCTTGCCTTACAGGGGGGAAATTCACCCCTCCACTTT. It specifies CASSEALALQGGNSPLHF.

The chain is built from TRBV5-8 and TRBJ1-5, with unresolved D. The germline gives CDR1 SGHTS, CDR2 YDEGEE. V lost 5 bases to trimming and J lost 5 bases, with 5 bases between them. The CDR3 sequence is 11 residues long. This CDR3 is CASRGDQPQHF. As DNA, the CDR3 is TGTGCCAGCAGGGGTGATCAGCCCCAGCATTTT.

The CDR3, as DNA: TGTGCCGGAAAACTAGGGAACGCGGCTGAAGCTTTCTTT. It yields the protein CAGKLGNAAEAFF. The chain has TRBV7-9 and TRBJ1-1; D uncertain. Germline CDR1 SEHNR, CDR2 FQNEAQ (reference sequence). This CDR3 has 13 residues. V shed 11 bases and J shed 6 bases, with 19 bases lying between them.

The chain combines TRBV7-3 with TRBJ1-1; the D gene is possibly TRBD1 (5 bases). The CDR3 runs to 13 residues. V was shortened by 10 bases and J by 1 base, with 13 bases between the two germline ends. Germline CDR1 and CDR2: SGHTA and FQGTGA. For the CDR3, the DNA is TGTGCCACAGGAGAGGGGAGGAACACTGAAGCTTTCTTT. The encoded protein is CATGEGRNTEAFF.

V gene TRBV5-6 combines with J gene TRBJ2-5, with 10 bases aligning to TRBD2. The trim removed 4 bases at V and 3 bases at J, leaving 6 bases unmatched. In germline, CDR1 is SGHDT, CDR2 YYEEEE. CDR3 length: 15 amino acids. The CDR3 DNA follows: TGTGCCAGCAGCCCGATAGGACTAGCGGAAGAGACCCAGTACTTC. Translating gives CASSPIGLAEETQYF.

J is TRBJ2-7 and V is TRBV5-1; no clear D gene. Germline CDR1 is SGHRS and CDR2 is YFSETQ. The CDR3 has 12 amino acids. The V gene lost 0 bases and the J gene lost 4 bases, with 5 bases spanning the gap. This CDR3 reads CASSLGGYEQYF. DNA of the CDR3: TGCGCCAGCAGCTTGGGTGGTTACGAGCAGTACTTC.

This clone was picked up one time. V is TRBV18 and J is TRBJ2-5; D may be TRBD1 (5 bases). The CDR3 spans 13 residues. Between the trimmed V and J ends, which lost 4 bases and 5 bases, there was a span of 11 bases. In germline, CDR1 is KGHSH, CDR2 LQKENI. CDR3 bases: TGTGCCAGCTCACGCGACAGCGCGGAGACCCAGTACTTC. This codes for CASSRDSAETQYF. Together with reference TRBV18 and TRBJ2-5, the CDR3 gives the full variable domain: NAGVMQNPRHLVRRRGQEARLRCSPMKGHSHVYWYRQLPEEGLKFMVYLQKENIIDESGMPKERFSAEFPKEGPSILRIQQVVRGDSAAYFCASSRDSAETQYFGPGTRLLVL.

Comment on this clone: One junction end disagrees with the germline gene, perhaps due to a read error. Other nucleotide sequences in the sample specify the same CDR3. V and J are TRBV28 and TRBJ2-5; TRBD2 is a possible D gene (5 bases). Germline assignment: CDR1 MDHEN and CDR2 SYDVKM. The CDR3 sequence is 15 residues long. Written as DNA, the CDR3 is TGTGCCAGCAGCTTATCTCGGGCCGGGGAGGAGACCCAGTACTTC. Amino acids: CASSLSRAGEETQYF.

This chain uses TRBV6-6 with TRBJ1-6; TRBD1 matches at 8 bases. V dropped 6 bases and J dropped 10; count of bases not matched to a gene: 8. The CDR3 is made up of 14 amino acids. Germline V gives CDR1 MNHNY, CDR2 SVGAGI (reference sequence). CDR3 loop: CASSNDRGDSPLHF. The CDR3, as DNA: TGTGCCAGCAGCAATGACAGGGGTGACTCACCCCTCCACTTT.

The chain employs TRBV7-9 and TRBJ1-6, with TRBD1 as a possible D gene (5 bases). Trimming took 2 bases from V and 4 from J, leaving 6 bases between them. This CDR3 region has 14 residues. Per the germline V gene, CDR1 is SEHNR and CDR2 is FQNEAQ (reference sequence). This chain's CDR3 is CASSLQGYNSPLHF. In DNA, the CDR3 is TGTGCCAGCAGCTTACAGGGATATAATTCACCCCTCCACTTT.

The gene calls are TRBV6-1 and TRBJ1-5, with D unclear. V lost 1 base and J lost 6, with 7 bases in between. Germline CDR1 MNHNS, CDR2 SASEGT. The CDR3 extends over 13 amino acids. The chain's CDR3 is CASSEEGRQPQHF. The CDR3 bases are TGTGCCAGCAGTGAAGAGGGTCGTCAGCCCCAGCATTTT.

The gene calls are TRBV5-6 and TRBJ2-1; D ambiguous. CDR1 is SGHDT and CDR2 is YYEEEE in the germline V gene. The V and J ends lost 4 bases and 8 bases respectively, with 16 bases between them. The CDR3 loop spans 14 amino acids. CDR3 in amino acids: CASSRKIFGDEQFF. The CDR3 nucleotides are TGTGCCAGCAGCCGTAAAATTTTCGGCGATGAGCAGTTCTTC.

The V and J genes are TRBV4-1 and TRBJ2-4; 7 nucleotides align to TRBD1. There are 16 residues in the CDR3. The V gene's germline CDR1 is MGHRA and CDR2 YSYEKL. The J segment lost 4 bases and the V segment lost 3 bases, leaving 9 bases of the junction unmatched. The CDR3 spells CASSQARPGGKNIQYF. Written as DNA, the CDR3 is TGCGCCAGCAGCCAGGCCCGGCCAGGGGGAAAAAACATTCAGTACTTC.

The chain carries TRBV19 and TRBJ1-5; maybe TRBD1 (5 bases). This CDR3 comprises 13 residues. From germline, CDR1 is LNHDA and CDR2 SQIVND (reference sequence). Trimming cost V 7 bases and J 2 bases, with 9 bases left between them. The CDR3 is CASKTQGNQPQHF. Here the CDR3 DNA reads TGTGCCAGTAAAACACAGGGCAATCAGCCCCAGCATTTT.

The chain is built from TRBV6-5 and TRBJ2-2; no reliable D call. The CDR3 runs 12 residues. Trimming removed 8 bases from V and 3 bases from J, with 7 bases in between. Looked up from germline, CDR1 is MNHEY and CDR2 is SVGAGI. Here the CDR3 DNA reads TGTGCCAGCTGGACGGACACCGGGGAGCTGTTTTTT. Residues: CASWTDTGELFF.